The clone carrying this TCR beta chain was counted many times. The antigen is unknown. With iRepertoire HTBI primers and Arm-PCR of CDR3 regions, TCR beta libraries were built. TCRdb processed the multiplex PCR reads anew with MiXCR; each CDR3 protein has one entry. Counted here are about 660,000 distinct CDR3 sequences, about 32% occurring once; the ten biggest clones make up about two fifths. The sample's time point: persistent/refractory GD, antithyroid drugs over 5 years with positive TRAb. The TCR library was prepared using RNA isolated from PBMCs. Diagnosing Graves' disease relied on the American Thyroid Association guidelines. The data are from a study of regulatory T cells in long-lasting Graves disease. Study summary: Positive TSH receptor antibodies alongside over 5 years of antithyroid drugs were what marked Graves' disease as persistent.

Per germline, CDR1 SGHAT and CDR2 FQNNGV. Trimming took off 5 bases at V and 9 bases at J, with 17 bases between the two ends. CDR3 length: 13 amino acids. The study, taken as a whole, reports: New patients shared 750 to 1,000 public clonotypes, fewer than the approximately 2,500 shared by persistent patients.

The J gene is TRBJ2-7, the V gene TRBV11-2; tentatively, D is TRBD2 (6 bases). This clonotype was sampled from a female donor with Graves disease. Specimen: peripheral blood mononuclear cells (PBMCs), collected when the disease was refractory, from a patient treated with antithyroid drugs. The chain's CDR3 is CASSRGGPFGQYF. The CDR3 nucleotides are TGTGCCAGCAGCCGAGGAGGGCCTTTCGGGCAGTACTTC.